Listed below are T cell receptor beta chains from one sample, sequenced in a study of cytomegalovirus exposure and HLA in healthy donors. TCRdb's copy holds only in-frame clones and misses some; the assay was immunoSEQ multiplex PCR. Its clone listing holds 70,000 to 85,000 clones. Material: PBMCs. The receptors stem from a female donor in good health and CMV-seropositive. CDR3s include the opening cysteine and the closing phenylalanine or tryptophan. The D gene is left open where the match is weak.

J gene	D gene	V gene	CDR3 protein	CDR3 DNA
TRBJ1-5	TRBD1	TRBV28	CASSLTQGVGNQPQHF	TGTGCCAGCAGTCTAACTCAGGGGGTTGGCAATCAGCCCCAGCATTTT
TRBJ2-3	TRBD2	TRBV10-3	CAIRSGGSTDTQYF	TGTGCCATTAGAAGCGGGGGAAGCACAGATACGCAGTATTTT
TRBJ1-5	-	TRBV19	CASSTLMQGNQPQHF	TGTGCCAGTAGTACGCTAATGCAGGGGAATCAGCCCCAGCATTTT
TRBJ2-6	-	TRBV29-1	CSVDGTDSGSGANVLTF	TGCAGCGTTGATGGGACGGACAGCGGCTCTGGGGCCAACGTCCTGACTTTC
TRBJ2-7	-	TRBV27	CASRSNRENEQYF	TGTGCCAGCAGGAGTAACAGGGAAAACGAGCAGTACTTC
TRBJ1-5	TRBD1	TRBV15	CATSRAMTGEQPQHF	TGTGCCACCAGCAGAGCTATGACAGGGGAGCAGCCCCAGCATTTT
TRBJ2-3	TRBD2	TRBV7-9	CASSLRLAGGADTQYF	TGTGCCAGCAGCTTAAGACTAGCGGGAGGAGCAGATACGCAGTATTTT
TRBJ2-3	TRBD1	TRBV7-8	CASSVTGTERTDTQYF	TGTGCCAGCAGCGTCACCGGGACAGAGCGCACAGATACGCAGTATTTT
TRBJ1-5	-	TRBV6-5	CASKQEPGRNQPQHF	TGTGCCAGCAAACAAGAACCAGGGCGCAATCAGCCCCAGCATTTT
TRBJ2-5	-	TRBV28	CASSSLRSQETQYF	TGTGCCAGCAGTTCCCTGAGGTCTCAAGAGACCCAGTACTTC
TRBJ1-4	TRBD1	TRBV19	CASSPTGGETNEKLFF	TGTGCCAGTAGTCCGACAGGGGGCGAAACTAATGAAAAACTGTTTTTT
TRBJ2-2	TRBD1	TRBV5-4	CASSFSTGTGLFF	TGTGCCAGCAGCTTTTCTACTGGGACAGGGTTGTTTTTT
TRBJ1-3	-	TRBV6-5	CASRSGFGNTIYF	TGTGCCAGCCGGTCGGGTTTTGGAAACACCATATATTTT
TRBJ2-2	TRBD1	TRBV29-1	CSVRGTGGSSNTGELFF	TGCAGCGTTAGAGGGACAGGGGGGTCCTCGAACACCGGGGAGCTGTTTTTT
TRBJ1-4	-	TRBV4-1	CASSQVLLTGMVFF	TGCGCCAGCAGCCAAGTTCTGCTGACAGGCATGGTGTTTTTT
TRBJ2-3	-	TRBV27	CASSLSKRVFTQYF	TGTGCCAGCAGTTTATCGAAGCGGGTCTTTACGCAGTATTTT
TRBJ2-7	TRBD2	TRBV6-6	CASSLHLAGSAYEQYF	TGTGCCAGCAGCCTCCACCTAGCGGGAAGCGCCTACGAGCAGTACTTC
TRBJ2-2	TRBD2	TRBV28	CASRDPLAGASGELFF	TGTGCCAGCAGAGACCCTTTAGCGGGGGCCTCAGGGGAGCTGTTTTTT
TRBJ1-1	TRBD1	TRBV25-1	CASSGDRGNTEAFF	TGTGCCAGCAGTGGGGACAGGGGAAACACTGAAGCTTTCTTT
TRBJ1-1	TRBD1	TRBV10-3	CAITNRGEGVNEAFF	TGTGCCATCACCAACAGGGGGGAGGGCGTAAATGAAGCTTTCTTT
TRBJ1-1	-	TRBV4-3	CASSQDSAGATEAFF	TGCGCCAGCAGCCAAGATTCAGCGGGGGCAACTGAAGCTTTCTTT
TRBJ2-7	-	TRBV13	CASSLEGAAYEQYF	TGTGCCAGCAGCTTAGAAGGGGCGGCCTACGAGCAGTACTTC
TRBJ1-2	-	TRBV19	CASSIGWGEDYTF	TGTGCCAGTAGTATAGGTTGGGGAGAGGACTACACCTTC
TRBJ1-2	TRBD1	TRBV19	CASSIDRTGFRGYTF	TGTGCCAGTAGTATAGACCGGACAGGATTCCGTGGCTACACCTTC
TRBJ2-2	TRBD2	TRBV30	CAWRAWGGDRTGELFF	TGTGCCTGGAGGGCGTGGGGGGGGGACCGCACAGGGGAGCTGTTTTTT
TRBJ2-2	TRBD1	TRBV5-6	CASSWDRAGELFF	TGTGCCAGCAGCTGGGACAGGGCCGGGGAGCTGTTTTTT
TRBJ2-3	TRBD1	TRBV9	CASSPTGQSTDTQYF	TGTGCCAGCAGTCCGACAGGGCAAAGCACAGATACGCAGTATTTT
TRBJ1-1	-	TRBV21-1	CAPGLNTEAFF	TGTGCCCCGGGATTGAACACTGAAGCTTTCTTT
TRBJ2-1	TRBD2	TRBV4-1	CASSLGTSINEQFF	TGCGCCAGCAGCTTAGGGACTAGCATAAATGAGCAGTTCTTC
TRBJ2-2	TRBD1	TRBV29-1	CSVEDLRDRGVTGELFF	TGCAGCGTTGAAGATCTAAGGGACAGGGGGGTCACCGGGGAGCTGTTTTTT
TRBJ2-7	TRBD2	TRBV4-1	CASSHRTSGRNEQYF	TGCGCCAGCAGCCACAGGACTAGCGGGAGAAACGAGCAGTACTTC
TRBJ2-1	-	TRBV6-5	CASSSKRAGSYNEQFF	TGTGCCAGCAGTTCGAAGAGGGCGGGGTCCTACAATGAGCAGTTCTTC
TRBJ1-2	TRBD1	TRBV4-3	CASSQDRGLGGYTF	TGCGCCAGCAGCCAAGACAGGGGGCTGGGGGGCTACACCTTC
TRBJ1-5	-	TRBV7-9	CASSPSGRDNQPQHF	TGTGCCAGCAGCCCCTCGGGCAGGGACAATCAGCCCCAGCATTTT
TRBJ1-1	-	TRBV25-1	CASSEGGMNTEAFF	TGTGCCAGCAGTGAGGGGGGGATGAACACTGAAGCTTTCTTT
TRBJ2-7	TRBD1	TRBV9	CASSVGGQAWEQYF	TGTGCCAGCAGCGTAGGGGGACAGGCGTGGGAGCAGTACTTC
TRBJ2-7	TRBD2	TRBV5-4	CASSLGLAMDEQYF	TGTGCCAGCAGCTTGGGACTAGCGATGGACGAGCAGTACTTC
TRBJ1-6	-	TRBV10-3	CAISRREAYNSPLHF	TGTGCCATCAGTCGTAGAGAAGCCTATAATTCACCCCTCCACTTT
TRBJ1-5	-	TRBV6-5	CASSYAGGNQPQHF	TGTGCCAGCAGTTACGCAGGGGGCAATCAGCCCCAGCATTTT
TRBJ1-1	TRBD1	TRBV6-5	CASTRQGGGEAFF	TGTGCCAGCACCAGACAGGGAGGAGGTGAAGCTTTCTTT
TRBJ2-5	-	TRBV6-1	CASYLRSIQETQYF	TGTGCCAGCTACCTACGGAGCATACAAGAGACCCAGTACTTC
TRBJ2-1	TRBD1	TRBV6-6	CASSSPGGLGGNEQFF	TGTGCCAGCAGTTCTCCAGGGGGTCTAGGGGGCAATGAGCAGTTCTTC
TRBJ1-2	-	TRBV6-1	CASSYRKPNYGYTF	TGTGCCAGCAGCTACAGGAAACCGAACTATGGCTACACCTTC
TRBJ2-6	-	TRBV14	CASSLYSSGANVLTF	TGTGCCAGCAGCCTCTACAGCTCTGGGGCCAACGTCCTGACTTTC
TRBJ1-4	TRBD1	TRBV2	CASSLDRGTNEKLFF	TGTGCCAGCAGCCTAGACAGGGGCACTAATGAAAAACTGTTTTTT
TRBJ1-1	-	TRBV5-8	CASSPVKQTGNTEAFF	TGTGCCAGCAGCCCGGTTAAACAAACAGGGAACACTGAAGCTTTCTTT
TRBJ2-3	TRBD1	TRBV11-2	CASSPRQGADTQYF	TGTGCCAGCAGCCCTAGACAGGGGGCGGATACGCAGTATTTT